This T cell receptor (beta chain) was identified during a study of T cell responses to AZD1222 COVID-19 vaccine. This CDR3 has 18 residues. Measured with immunoSEQ multiplex PCR; TCRdb has only the in-frame clones, and not every one. The data show roughly 66,000 clones, roughly 82% seen once. The source of this sequence is an adult in good health. The rearrangement uses TRBV21-1 and TRBJ1-6. TRBV21-1 is a recognized pseudogene. Specimen: peripheral blood, collected on day 0 of AZD1222 vaccination. The chain's CDR3 is CASSKARLSGSYNSPLHF. Written as DNA, the CDR3 is TGTGCCAGCAGCAAAGCGCGACTTTCCGGCTCCTATAATTCACCCCTCCACTTT.